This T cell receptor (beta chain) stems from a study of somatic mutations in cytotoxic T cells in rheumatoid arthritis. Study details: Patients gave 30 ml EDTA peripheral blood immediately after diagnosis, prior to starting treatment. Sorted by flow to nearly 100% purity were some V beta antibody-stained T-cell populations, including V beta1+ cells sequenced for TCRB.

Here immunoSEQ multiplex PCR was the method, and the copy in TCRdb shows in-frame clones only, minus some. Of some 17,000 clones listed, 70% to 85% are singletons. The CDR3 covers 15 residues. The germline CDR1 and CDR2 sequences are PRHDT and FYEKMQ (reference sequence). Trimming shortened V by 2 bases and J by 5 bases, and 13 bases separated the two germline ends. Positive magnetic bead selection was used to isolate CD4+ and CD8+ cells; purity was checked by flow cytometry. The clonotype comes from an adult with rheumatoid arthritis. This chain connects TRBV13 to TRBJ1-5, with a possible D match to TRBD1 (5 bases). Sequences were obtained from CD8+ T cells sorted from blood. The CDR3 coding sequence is TGTGCCAGCAGCTTATCAAGGGGAGGGGATCAGCCCCAGCATTTT. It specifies CASSLSRGGDQPQHF.